Described below is a single TCR beta chain sequence and its context. V lost 5 bases, J lost 6 bases, and 10 bases stayed unmatched. The CDR3 has 15 amino acids. From germline, CDR1 is SGHRS and CDR2 YFSETQ. This entry comes from a study of blood T cell repertoires in COVID-19. Study context: Specimens from acute and convalescent COVID-19 originated in the United States, Italy and Spain. PBMCs, B-cell-depleted T cells, or T cells were the source of the cDNA or gDNA that made up the material.

Methods used by the authors: For nucleated cells, counts were estimated from reference gene primer amplification. Libraries were prepared by immunoSEQ multiplex PCR; TCRdb keeps only in-frame clonotypes and omits some of them. The D gene and trimming were derived from the DNA, and the V and J assignments and clone size from that table. The sample lists about 150,000 clones, roughly 80% occurring once. The TCR sequence derives from a woman in her fifties or sixties with acute or convalescent COVID-19. This rearrangement joins TRBV5-1 to TRBJ1-2; 10 bases align to TRBD1. The sample comprised peripheral blood. The CDR3 sequence is CASRGRTGGFDGYTF. The CDR3 nucleotides read TGCGCCAGCAGGGGAAGGACAGGGGGATTTGATGGCTACACCTTC.